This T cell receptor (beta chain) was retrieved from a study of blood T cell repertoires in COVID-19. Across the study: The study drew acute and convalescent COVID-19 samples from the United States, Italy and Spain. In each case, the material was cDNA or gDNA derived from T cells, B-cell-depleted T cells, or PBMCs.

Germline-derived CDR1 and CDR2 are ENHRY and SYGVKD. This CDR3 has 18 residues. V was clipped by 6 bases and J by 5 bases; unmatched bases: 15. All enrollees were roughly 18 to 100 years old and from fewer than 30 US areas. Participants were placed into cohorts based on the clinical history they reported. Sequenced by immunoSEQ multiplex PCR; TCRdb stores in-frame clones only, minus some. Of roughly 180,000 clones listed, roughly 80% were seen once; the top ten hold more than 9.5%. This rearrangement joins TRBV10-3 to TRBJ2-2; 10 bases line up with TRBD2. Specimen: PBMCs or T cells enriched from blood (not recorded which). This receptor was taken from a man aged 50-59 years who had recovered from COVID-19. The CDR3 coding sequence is TGTGCCATCAGCCCTACTAAGCGGGGGGGTGGGGAGACCGGGGAGCTGTTTTTT. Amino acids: CAISPTKRGGGETGELFF.